This entry lists 21 T cell receptor beta chains sequenced from one sample in a study of blood T cells in healthy people across ages. The authors ran a second PCR of about 7 to 11 cycles using a sample-barcoded 5' primer and a J-beta primer mix. MiXCR was run by TCRdb on the 5' RACE reads, yielding one entry per CDR3 protein. The sample records under 2 million distinct CDR3 sequences, about 35% being singletons. The specimen sequenced was blood. These receptors all come from a woman between 25 and 40 years old in good health.

The V call is TRBV20-1, the J call TRBJ2-7; TRBD2 aligns across 7 bases. CDR3 size: 15 residues. The germline CDR1 and CDR2 sequences are DFQATT and SNEGSKA (reference sequence). Trimming cost V 1 base and J 6 bases; bases outside gene matches: 12. CDR3 nucleotides: TGCAGTGCTAGAGGTGGCCTAGCGGATTCTAGCGAGCAGTACTTC. It is translated as CSARGGLADSSEQYF.

This clonotype was detected a few times. The chain employs TRBV5-1 and TRBJ2-5; 8 bases match TRBD2. Unmatched junction bases numbered 15, after V lost 0 bases and J lost 11 bases. The germline CDR1 and CDR2 sequences are SGHRS and YFSETQ. CDR3 size: 16 residues. The CDR3 DNA is TGCGCCAGCAGCTTGGTAGGAGCGGGAGCTGAAAATGAGCAGTACTTC. Protein product: CASSLVGAGAENEQYF.

The V and J genes are TRBV12-3 or TRBV12-4 and TRBJ2-5, with D possibly matching TRBD1 (5 bases). V lost 6 bases and J lost 7, with 18 bases in between. This CDR3 has 14 residues. The CDR3 DNA sequence: TGTGCCAGCAGCCCCGACAGTGGGATGGGGACCCAGTACTTC. It specifies CASSPDSGMGTQYF.

This clonotype has only a few counts. The rearrangement joins TRBV20-1 to TRBJ2-3; TRBD2 matches at 13 bases. Germline CDR1 reads DFQATT; CDR2 reads SNEGSKA (reference sequence). The CDR3 contains 15 residues. V lost 6 bases and J lost 2; bases outside the gene matches: 5. In DNA, the CDR3 is TGCAGTGCGGAGGGACTAGCGGGATTCACAGATACGCAGTATTTT. This translates into CSAEGLAGFTDTQYF.

This chain connects TRBV6-1 to TRBJ2-5; possible D gene TRBD1, 5 bases. The J call is in doubt because the DNA end fits TRBJ2-7 better. The CDR3 extends over 13 amino acids. Germline values: CDR1 MNHNS, CDR2 SASEGT. In nucleotides, the CDR3 is TGTGCCAGCATGGACCAGGGCTTAGGCGAGCAGTACTTC. The encoded protein is CASMDQGLGEQYF.

This sequence joins TRBV7-6 and TRBJ2-5; the match to TRBD2 covers 8 bases. This CDR3 region has 17 residues. CDR1 and CDR2 from the germline V gene are SGHVS and FNYEAQ. V shed 0 bases and J 5 bases; nucleotides not matched to a gene: 11. CDR3: CASSLAGAAGVRETQYF. CDR3 in DNA: TGTGCCAGCAGCTTAGCTGGTGCAGCGGGGGTGAGGGAGACCCAGTACTTC.

The rearrangement links TRBV20-1 to TRBJ2-7, with D tentatively TRBD2 (6 bases). Germline CDR1 and CDR2: DFQATT and SNEGSKA (reference sequence). Trimming removed 2 bases from V and 5 bases from J, with 13 bases in between. The CDR3 has 13 residues. The CDR3 coding sequence is TGCAGTGCTAGAAATGGGGGGAGAGACGAGCAGTACTTC. This gives the protein CSARNGGRDEQYF.

The chain combines TRBV7-2 with TRBJ1-1; D remains unclear. The germline V and J ends were trimmed by 5 bases and 0 bases, with 10 bases remaining between them. Germline CDR1 is SGHTA and CDR2 is FQGNSA. The CDR3 is made up of 14 amino acids. The CDR3: CASSTLGLNTEAFF. The CDR3 DNA follows: TGTGCCAGCAGCACTCTCGGACTGAACACTGAAGCTTTCTTT.

The gene calls are TRBV12-3 or TRBV12-4 and TRBJ2-1; 7 bases are shared with TRBD2. This CDR3 spans 13 amino acids. V was pared by 11 bases and J by 2 bases, with 6 bases of the junction left unmatched. CDR3 protein: CAAGRGTYNEQFF. In DNA form, the CDR3 reads TGTGCCGCGGGGCGGGGGACCTACAATGAGCAGTTCTTC.

CDR3 in DNA: TGTGCCATCAGTGAGCAGGGACCCGCCTACGAGCAGTACTTC. This sequence encodes CAISEQGPAYEQYF. The rearrangement links TRBV10-3 to TRBJ2-7; D is possibly TRBD1 or TRBD2 (5 bases each). The CDR3 has 14 amino acids. V lost 2 bases to trimming and J lost 2 bases, with 10 bases between them. CDR1 is ENHRY and CDR2 is SYGVKD in the germline V gene.

This clonotype occurred a few times. V gene TRBV11-2 combines with J gene TRBJ2-1; no clear D. This CDR3 spans 14 amino acids. The germline V gene has CDR1 SGHAT and CDR2 FQNNGV. V dropped 7 bases and J dropped 5 bases, with 15 bases sitting between them. For the CDR3, the DNA is TGTGCCAGCACCTCGAAGCTTAGGGACAATGAGCAGTTCTTC. Translated: CASTSKLRDNEQFF.

The chain recombines TRBV20-1 with TRBJ1-1; D may be TRBD1 (5 bases). This CDR3 has 12 residues. Germline CDR1 and CDR2: DFQATT and SNEGSKA (reference sequence). The CDR3 reads CTPGGDGTEAFF. CDR3 nucleotide sequence: TGCACCCCAGGAGGGGATGGCACTGAAGCTTTCTTT.

In this sample, this clonotype turned up a few times. The chain has TRBV3-1 and TRBJ1-5; D is perhaps TRBD1 (6 bases). CDR3 length: 15 amino acids. Germline CDR1 is LGHDT and CDR2 is YNNKEL (reference sequence). V lost 1 base and J lost 4, with 11 bases in between. Written as DNA, the CDR3 is TGTGCCAGCAGCCAAGGTATCAGGGGAAATCAGCCCCAGCATTTT. Amino acids: CASSQGIRGNQPQHF.

The V and J genes are TRBV12-3 or TRBV12-4 and TRBJ2-7; 7 bases are a match to TRBD1. The CDR3 consists of 13 residues. V was clipped by 5 bases and J by 7 bases; unmatched bases: 8. CDR3 bases: TGTGCCAGCAGTCCGGGACAGTCGGGGGAGCAGTACTTC. It is translated as CASSPGQSGEQYF.

Only a few counts were recorded for this clonotype. V and J are TRBV7-6 and TRBJ2-5; the match to TRBD2 covers 11 bases. Trimming took 2 bases from V and 5 from J; bases not matched to a gene: 10. Looked up from germline, CDR1 is SGHVS and CDR2 is FNYEAQ. The CDR3 has 17 amino acids. CDR3 in DNA: TGTGCCAGCAGCTTATCCCCCCGACTAGCGGGACGGGAGACCCAGTACTTC. It translates to CASSLSPRLAGRETQYF.

This clonotype was observed a handful of times. The chain joins TRBV7-9 to TRBJ2-7; the match to TRBD2 covers 7 bases. The length of the CDR3 is 15 residues. Trimming cost V 10 bases and J 0 bases; bases outside gene matches: 12. In germline, CDR1 is SEHNR, CDR2 FQNEAQ (reference sequence). The CDR3 DNA reads TGTGCCACGAAAGGCGGGGGTCCGAGCTCCTACGAGCAGTACTTC. Its translation: CATKGGGPSSYEQYF.

The rearrangement links TRBV5-1 to TRBJ2-7; 7 bases fit TRBD1. This CDR3 spans 18 amino acids. V lost 0 bases to trimming and J lost 0 bases; unmatched junction nucleotides: 12. Germline lookup yields CDR1 SGHRS and CDR2 YFSETQ. CDR3 region: CASSLAPGQAWSSYEQYF. The DNA for the CDR3 is TGCGCCAGCAGCTTGGCCCCCGGACAGGCCTGGAGCTCCTACGAGCAGTACTTC.

In this sample, this clonotype turned up many times. The chain carries TRBV6-5 and TRBJ2-3; a possible D gene is TRBD2 (7 bases). This CDR3 is built from 14 residues. Germline CDR1 is MNHEY and CDR2 is SVGAGI. Trimming removed 6 bases from V and 1 base from J, with 11 bases in between. The CDR3 DNA follows: TGTGCCAGCAGGCTCGGGGGGCGCACAGATACGCAGTATTTT. Translating gives CASRLGGRTDTQYF.

This chain uses TRBV7-3 with TRBJ2-5, with no clear D. The CDR3 runs to 13 residues. With 1 base removed from V and 5 bases from J, the gap between germline ends came to 8 bases. Germline loops: CDR1 SGHTA, CDR2 FQGTGA. Here the CDR3 reads CASSLMLMETQYF. The CDR3 DNA is TGTGCCAGCAGCTTAATGTTAATGGAGACCCAGTACTTC.

The chain has TRBV20-1 and TRBJ2-7, with D possibly being TRBD1 (5 bases). Germline V gives CDR1 DFQATT, CDR2 SNEGSKA (reference sequence). The length of the CDR3 is 13 residues. The V and J ends lost 4 bases and 1 base respectively, with 11 bases between them. The CDR3 bases are TGCAGTGCTAAAGACAGCCAGTCCTACGAGCAGTACTTC. Its protein product is CSAKDSQSYEQYF.

J is TRBJ2-7 and V is TRBV5-4; no clear D. Germline V lookup: CDR1 SGHNT, CDR2 YYREEE (reference sequence). Trimming pared 0 bases from V and 0 bases from J, leaving 13 bases between. The CDR3 is 16 amino acids. The CDR3 nucleotides read TGTGCCAGCAGCTTGGGCGAGCAGGAGACCTCCTACGAGCAGTACTTC. It translates to CASSLGEQETSYEQYF.